These 21 T cell receptor beta chains were sequenced from one sample in a study of patients and donors after allogeneic stem cell transplantation. TCRdb recomputed calls from the RT-PCR reads with MiXCR, one row per CDR3 protein. The sample includes about 960,000 distinct CDR3 sequences, under 20% of them seen just once. The sequenced sample consisted of blood, either unsorted or a sorted T cell fraction (not recorded which). The receptors were sampled from a human donor who was either an allogeneic HSCT recipient or a stem cell or donor lymphocyte infusion donor (not recorded which). It is not recorded whose cells these are; they may come from a transplant donor.

This chain connects TRBV7-9 to TRBJ1-1, with no clear D. V was cut by 5 bases and J by 7 bases, with 20 bases left in between. The CDR3 is 15 amino acids. The germline gives CDR1 SEHNR, CDR2 FQNEAQ (reference sequence). CDR3 protein: CASSPKGGYEYEAFF. CDR3 coding DNA: TGTGCCAGCAGCCCGAAGGGAGGGTATGAATATGAAGCTTTCTTT.

CDR3 bases: TGTGCCAGCAGCTCAATCGGGACAGCAGACTCTGGAAACACCATATATTTT. This gives the protein CASSSIGTADSGNTIYF. V is TRBV7-9 and J is TRBJ1-3; TRBD1 agrees at 7 bases. The ends lost 4 bases at V and 0 bases at J; junction bases unmatched: 9. The germline V gene encodes CDR1 SEHNR and CDR2 FQNEAQ (reference sequence). CDR3 length: 17 amino acids.

This clonotype turned up a few times. The genes are TRBV5-1 and TRBJ2-1; D gene uncertain. Trimming took off 0 bases at V and 4 bases at J, with 14 bases between the two ends. The CDR3 totals 16 residues. Germline lookup yields CDR1 SGHRS and CDR2 YFSETQ. CDR3 sequence reads: CASSLGRLPSYNEQFF. CDR3 sequence (DNA): TGCGCCAGCAGCTTGGGACGTTTGCCGTCGTACAATGAGCAGTTCTTC.

This clonotype was detected a few times. The chain uses TRBV5-4 and TRBJ2-3; 14 nucleotides line up with TRBD2. The CDR3 runs to 17 residues. From germline, CDR1 is SGHNT and CDR2 YYREEE (reference sequence). With 0 bases clipped from V and 3 bases from J, the junction kept 3 bases outside the gene matches. The CDR3 protein is CASSLVGLAGGTDTQYF. CDR3 nucleotide sequence: TGTGCCAGCAGCTTGGTAGGACTAGCGGGGGGAACAGATACGCAGTATTTT.

This clonotype was seen a handful of times. This chain uses TRBV2 with TRBJ2-3; D is uncertain. The CDR3 is 13 residues long. The germline CDR1 and CDR2 sequences are SNHLY and FYNNEI. Deletions cut 1 base from V and 2 bases from J, with 4 bases between. CDR3 DNA sequence: TGTGCCAGCAGTGAAGAGATCACAGATACGCAGTATTTT. This sequence encodes CASSEEITDTQYF.

This clonotype has only a few counts. This chain links TRBV6-5 with TRBJ2-5, with TRBD2 matching over 7 bases. There are 15 residues in the CDR3. V lost 2 bases and J lost 5; bases outside the gene matches: 8. Germline CDR1 reads MNHEY; CDR2 reads SVGAGI. The DNA of the CDR3 is TGTGCCAGCAGTTACGGGTCGGGAGGAGGGGAGACCCAGTACTTC. Protein sequence: CASSYGSGGGETQYF.

Many counts were recorded for this clonotype. This chain joins TRBV12-3 or TRBV12-4 and TRBJ1-3, with 7 bases aligning to TRBD1. The V gene end was trimmed by 6 bases and the J gene end by 16 bases; junction bases not matched to a gene: 6. CDR3 length: 10 residues. CDR3 nucleotides: TGTGCCAGCAGGGGGACAGCCTTCTATTTT. Protein sequence: CASRGTAFYF.

The chain uses TRBV5-1 and TRBJ1-2, with D possibly TRBD1 on 6 matching bases. Germline assignment: CDR1 SGHRS and CDR2 YFSETQ. The V end lost 5 bases, the J end lost 4 bases, and 18 bases lay between the germline ends. The CDR3 is 15 amino acids. This CDR3 is CASSSPWGGAYGYTF. Here the CDR3 DNA reads TGCGCCAGCAGTTCCCCTTGGGGGGGCGCCTATGGCTACACCTTC.

This clonotype was found a few times. V and J are TRBV6-2 or TRBV6-3 and TRBJ2-7, with 9 bases identical to TRBD1. The CDR3 length is 16 residues. CDR1 and CDR2 (germline): MNHEY, SVGEGT. The junction had 5 bases not matched to a gene; V was cut back by 0 bases and J by 2 bases. This CDR3 is CASSYSGQGLTYEQYF. CDR3 bases: TGTGCCAGCAGTTACTCGGGACAGGGCTTGACCTACGAGCAGTACTTC.

The chain recombines TRBV29-1 with TRBJ1-1; perhaps TRBD1 as D (5 bases). This CDR3 is built from 12 residues. The germline V gene has CDR1 SQVTM and CDR2 ANQGSEA. V shed 6 bases and J shed 1 base, with 9 bases lying between them. The DNA of the CDR3 is TGCAGCGTCACGAGGGGGAACACTGAAGCTTTCTTT. Translating gives CSVTRGNTEAFF.

Regarding this clonotype: One junction end does not reproduce the germline sequence, and a read error may be involved. This sequence joins TRBV5-1 and TRBJ2-1; unclear D gene. The V gene's germline CDR1 is SGHRS and CDR2 YFSETQ. CDR3 length: 14 amino acids. The CDR3 reads CASGLVTWGNEQFF. DNA of the CDR3: TGCGCCAGCGGCTTGGTTACATGGGGCAATGAGCAGTTCTTC.

This chain uses TRBV20-1 with TRBJ2-7, with 9 bases lining up with TRBD2. This CDR3 contains 17 residues. V lost 5 bases, J lost 1 base, and 15 bases stayed unmatched. The V gene's germline CDR1 is DFQATT and CDR2 SNEGSKA (reference sequence). CDR3: CSARGAGRGGRSYEQYF. Here the CDR3 DNA reads TGCAGTGCTCGAGGAGCCGGGCGGGGGGGCAGGTCCTACGAGCAGTACTTC.

The V and J genes are TRBV12-3 or TRBV12-4 and TRBJ1-5; D is undetermined. The ends were cut back, 5 bases at V and 0 bases at J, with 8 bases in the middle. This CDR3 comprises 14 residues. Here the CDR3 DNA reads TGTGCCAGCAGTCCCTCGATTAGCAATCAGCCCCAGCATTTT. Translated: CASSPSISNQPQHF.

The chain uses TRBV12-3 or TRBV12-4 and TRBJ1-2; perhaps TRBD1 as D (6 bases). The CDR3 loop spans 13 amino acids. Trimming stripped 3 bases from V and 14 bases from J, with 19 bases between. The CDR3 DNA reads TGTGCCAGCAGTTTTGGCCGACAGGCCCTCCTGACCTTC. Translated, it gives CASSFGRQALLTF.

The chain has TRBV12-2 and TRBJ2-7; no check of the table's D call, TRBD2, against the DNA was made. TRBV12-2 is a known pseudogene. CDR3 length equals 17 residues. CDR3 DNA: TGTGCAAGTCGCCCCTATAATAATGGGCAGCGGGTGTACGAGCAGTACTTC. The encoded protein is CASRPYNNGQRVYEQYF.

The chain couples TRBV27 to TRBJ2-1, with a possible D match to TRBD2 (7 bases). CDR1 and CDR2 (germline): MNHEY, SMNVEV (reference sequence). The CDR3 spans 16 residues. V was trimmed by 7 bases and J by 7 bases, leaving 23 bases between them. The DNA for the CDR3 is TGTGCCAGCACCCCTTTAGGTGAGGGGGGGTGGAATGAGCAGTTCTTC. Amino acids: CASTPLGEGGWNEQFF.

CDR3 coding DNA: TGCAGTGCTAGTACCAGCGGGGGTCTCAATGAGCAGTTCTTC. Its translation: CSASTSGGLNEQFF. This chain connects TRBV20-1 to TRBJ2-1, with 8 bases fitting TRBD2. The CDR3 contains 14 residues. Germline trimming cut 3 bases from V and 6 bases from J; bases unmatched to any gene: 7. The germline V gene has CDR1 DFQATT and CDR2 SNEGSKA (reference sequence).

This clonotype was recorded a few times. The V gene is TRBV2, the J gene TRBJ1-6; a weak D match, TRBD1 (5 bases). The CDR3 is made up of 15 amino acids. Germline V gives CDR1 SNHLY, CDR2 FYNNEI. Trimming pared 7 bases from V and 9 bases from J, leaving 19 bases between. This chain's CDR3 is CASNWDGRSGSPLHF. CDR3 in DNA: TGTGCCAGCAACTGGGACGGCCGGTCAGGTTCACCCCTCCACTTT.

The gene calls are TRBV5-1 and TRBJ2-4, with 10 bases that match TRBD2. The CDR3 has 16 residues. J gave up 9 bases and V 4 bases, and 13 bases lay outside the gene matches. Per germline, CDR1 SGHRS and CDR2 YFSETQ. Written as DNA, the CDR3 is TGCGCCAGCAGCCACATGCCAGCGGGAGGGCCAGCCATTCAGTACTTC. It yields the protein CASSHMPAGGPAIQYF.

V usage is TRBV20-1 and J usage is TRBJ2-7; possible D gene TRBD2, 7 bases. Deletions cut 3 bases from V and 4 bases from J, with 16 bases between. Germline assignment: CDR1 DFQATT and CDR2 SNEGSKA (reference sequence). The CDR3 sequence is 14 residues long. The CDR3 spells CSASSGAGVYEQYF. In nucleotides, the CDR3 is TGCAGTGCTAGCTCAGGGGCGGGAGTTTACGAGCAGTACTTC.

The chain is built from TRBV24-1 and TRBJ2-5; a weak D match, TRBD1 (6 bases). This CDR3 region has 14 residues. Looked up from germline, CDR1 is KGHDR and CDR2 is SFDVKD. V gave up 3 bases and J gave up 5 bases, with 12 bases separating them. CDR3: CATSDARQVETQYF. CDR3 DNA: TGTGCCACCAGTGATGCCCGACAGGTGGAGACCCAGTACTTC.